Below are 14 T cell receptor beta chains sequenced from a single sample in a study of OX40 agonist ivuxolimab in advanced cancers. Measured with immunoSEQ multiplex PCR; TCRdb has only the in-frame clones, and not every one. This table has about 19,000 clones, around four fifths appearing once. Source: CD4+ or CD8+ T cells sorted from blood, taken in a trial of the OX40 agonist ivuxolimab. The receptors come from an adult with an advanced solid tumor such as melanoma, head and neck, liver or kidney cancer.

This chain connects TRBV27 to TRBJ2-1; perhaps TRBD2 as D (5 bases). The CDR3 is made up of 13 amino acids. Germline CDR1 MNHEY, CDR2 SMNVEV (reference sequence). V lost 4 bases and J lost 7, with 11 bases in between. DNA of the CDR3: TGTGCCAGCAGTTACGGACTGGGGAATGAGCAGTTCTTC. Translated, it gives CASSYGLGNEQFF.

V usage is TRBV5-6 and J usage is TRBJ1-2; 10 bases align to TRBD1. CDR3 size: 14 residues. The germline V gene has CDR1 SGHDT and CDR2 YYEEEE. Unmatched junction bases numbered 2, after V lost 2 bases and J lost 4 bases. The CDR3 protein is CASSFGTGVYGYTF. CDR3 nucleotides: TGTGCCAGCAGCTTCGGGACAGGGGTCTATGGCTACACCTTC.

The rearrangement links TRBV9 to TRBJ1-3; TRBD1 might be the D (5 bases). V gave up 2 bases and J gave up 7 bases, with 13 bases separating them. The CDR3 is made up of 14 amino acids. Germline lookup yields CDR1 SGDLS and CDR2 YYNGEE. The CDR3 loop is CASSVGQGRNTIYF. As DNA, the CDR3 is TGTGCCAGCAGCGTTGGGCAGGGAAGGAACACCATATATTTT.

The chain recombines TRBV29-1 with TRBJ2-5; TRBD2 aligns across 13 bases. The CDR3 covers 17 residues. Trimming cost V 2 bases and J 5 bases; bases outside gene matches: 11. Germline loops: CDR1 SQVTM, CDR2 ANQGSEA. CDR3 DNA sequence: TGCAGCGTTGAAACCCCGAGACTAGCGGGAGGTGATGAGACCCAGTACTTC. It yields the protein CSVETPRLAGGDETQYF.

Only one count was recorded for this clone. V is TRBV6-6 and J is TRBJ2-3; D remains ambiguous. Germline lookup yields CDR1 MNHNY and CDR2 SVGAGI (reference sequence). The CDR3 extends over 14 amino acids. V was pared by 5 bases and J by 6 bases, with 15 bases between. The CDR3: CASSPFSLPDTQYF. The CDR3 region has the DNA TGTGCCAGCAGTCCCTTTAGCCTCCCGGATACGCAGTATTTT.

The chain joins TRBV28 to TRBJ2-3; 15 bases agree with TRBD2. With V trimmed by 6 bases and J by 5 bases, 3 bases remained unmatched. This CDR3 spans 15 amino acids. Germline V lookup: CDR1 MDHEN, CDR2 SYDVKM. This chain's CDR3 is CASRRTSGRVDTQYF. In DNA, the CDR3 is TGTGCCAGCAGAAGGACTAGCGGGAGGGTAGATACGCAGTATTTT.

The chain carries TRBV6-5 and TRBJ2-7; D may be TRBD1 (6 bases). Trimming took off 6 bases at V and 1 base at J, with 13 bases between the two ends. Germline V CDR1 and CDR2: MNHEY, SVGAGI. The CDR3 covers 14 residues. The CDR3 spells CASSPTGRSYEQYF. CDR3 nucleotides: TGTGCCAGCAGCCCTACAGGGAGATCCTACGAGCAGTACTTC.

This sequence joins TRBV7-6 and TRBJ1-1; 9 bases align to TRBD1. The CDR3 covers 13 residues. Per the germline V gene, CDR1 is SGHVS and CDR2 is FNYEAQ. J lost 4 bases, V lost 5 bases, and 2 bases had no gene match. The CDR3 nucleotides read TGTGCCAGCAGCGCGACAGGGGGCACTGAAGCTTTCTTT. Translation gives CASSATGGTEAFF.

This chain connects TRBV2 to TRBJ1-5; 11 bases fit TRBD1. There are 14 residues in the CDR3. Germline V gene data show CDR1 as SNHLY and CDR2 as FYNNEI. V lost 4 bases to trimming and J lost 9 bases; unmatched junction nucleotides: 5. CDR3 sequence (DNA): TGTGCCAGCAGTGGGACAGGGGGCTTTTCGCCCCAGCATTTT. Amino acids: CASSGTGGFSPQHF. The variable domain in full, with the rest retrieved from reference TRBV2 and TRBJ1-5, is EPEVTQTPSHQVTQMGQEVILRCVPISNHLYFYWYRQILGQKVEFLVSFYNNEISEKSEIFDDQFSVERPDGSNFTLKIRSTKLEDSAMYFCASSGTGGFSPQHFGDGTRLSIL.

The chain employs TRBV11-2 and TRBJ2-1; D could derive from TRBD1 or TRBD2 (5 bases each). The V gene's germline CDR1 is SGHAT and CDR2 FQNNGV. Deletions cut 5 bases from V and 8 bases from J, with 25 bases between. The CDR3 has 17 residues. Here the CDR3 reads CASSPSYGAAQRDEQFF. For the CDR3, the DNA is TGTGCCAGCAGCCCATCCTACGGGGCTGCCCAGAGGGATGAGCAGTTCTTC.

The chain uses TRBV11-1 and TRBJ1-1, with D perhaps matching TRBD1 (5 bases). Trimming removed 0 bases from V and 0 bases from J, with 11 bases in between. The CDR3 runs to 16 residues. Looked up from germline, CDR1 is SGHAT and CDR2 is FQDESV (reference sequence). The CDR3 protein is CASSLASDSLNTEAFF. In DNA form, the CDR3 reads TGTGCCAGCAGCTTAGCGAGTGACAGCCTGAACACTGAAGCTTTCTTT.

The chain combines TRBV29-1 with TRBJ2-7, with D perhaps matching TRBD2 (5 bases). V gave up 4 bases and J gave up 2 bases, with 15 bases separating them. This CDR3 has 14 residues. Germline CDR1 is SQVTM and CDR2 is ANQGSEA. The CDR3 DNA reads TGCAGCGTTGGTTTCGAGGGAGTTCCCTACGAGCAGTACTTC. Its protein is CSVGFEGVPYEQYF.

The chain employs TRBV11-2 and TRBJ2-1, with D perhaps given as TRBD1 or TRBD2 (5 bases each). The CDR3 is made up of 14 amino acids. Germline assignment: CDR1 SGHAT and CDR2 FQNNGV. Deletions cut 2 bases from V and 4 bases from J, with 9 bases between. Here the CDR3 DNA reads TGTGCCAGCAGCTTAAGAGGGGAATACAATGAGCAGTTCTTC. Residues: CASSLRGEYNEQFF.

The V and J genes are TRBV28 and TRBJ2-2; the match to TRBD1 covers 7 bases. Unmatched junction bases numbered 8, after V lost 3 bases and J lost 4 bases. The V gene's germline CDR1 is MDHEN and CDR2 SYDVKM. This CDR3 comprises 16 residues. This CDR3 is CASSFPHAGGTGELFF. CDR3 coding DNA: TGTGCCAGCAGTTTTCCCCACGCAGGGGGCACCGGGGAGCTGTTTTTT.